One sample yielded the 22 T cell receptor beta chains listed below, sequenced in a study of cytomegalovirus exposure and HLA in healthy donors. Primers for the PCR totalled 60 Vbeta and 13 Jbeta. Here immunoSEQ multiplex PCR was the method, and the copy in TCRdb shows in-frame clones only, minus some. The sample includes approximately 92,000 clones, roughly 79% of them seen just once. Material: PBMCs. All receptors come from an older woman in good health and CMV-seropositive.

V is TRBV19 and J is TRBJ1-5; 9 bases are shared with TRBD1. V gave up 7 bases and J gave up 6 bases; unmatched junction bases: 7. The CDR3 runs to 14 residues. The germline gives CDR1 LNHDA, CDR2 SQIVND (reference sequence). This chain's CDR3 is CASKPGQGAQPQHF. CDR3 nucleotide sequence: TGTGCCAGTAAACCGGGACAGGGAGCTCAGCCCCAGCATTTT.

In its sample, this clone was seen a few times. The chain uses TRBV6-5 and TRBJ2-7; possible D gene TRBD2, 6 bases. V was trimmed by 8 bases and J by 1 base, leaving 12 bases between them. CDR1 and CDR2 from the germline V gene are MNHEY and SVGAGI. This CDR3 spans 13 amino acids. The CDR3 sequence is CASGGAPSYEQYF. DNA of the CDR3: TGTGCCAGCGGAGGGGCCCCGTCCTACGAGCAGTACTTC.

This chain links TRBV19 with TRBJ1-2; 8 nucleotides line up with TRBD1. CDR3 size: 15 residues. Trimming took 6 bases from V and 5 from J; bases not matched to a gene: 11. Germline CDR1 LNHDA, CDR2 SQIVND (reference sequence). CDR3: CASRLTGTGDYGYTF. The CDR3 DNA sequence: TGTGCCAGTAGATTAACCGGGACAGGAGATTATGGCTACACCTTC.

The CDR3 spells CASSYGDSLEEQYF. CDR3 coding DNA: TGTGCCAGCAGTTACGGAGACAGCTTAGAGGAGCAGTACTTC. The chain uses TRBV6-6 and TRBJ2-7; D is possibly TRBD1 (5 bases). CDR1 MNHNY and CDR2 SVGAGI come from the germline V gene (reference sequence). The CDR3 is 14 amino acids. V was cut by 2 bases and J by 7 bases, with 15 bases left in between.

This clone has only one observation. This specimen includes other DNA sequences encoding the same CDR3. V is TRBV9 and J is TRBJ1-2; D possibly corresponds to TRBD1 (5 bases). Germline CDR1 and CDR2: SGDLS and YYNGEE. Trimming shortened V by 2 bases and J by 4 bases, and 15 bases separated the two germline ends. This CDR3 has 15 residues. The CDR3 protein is CASSVNQGFPYGYTF. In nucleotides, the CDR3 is TGTGCCAGCAGCGTTAATCAGGGATTCCCCTATGGCTACACCTTC.

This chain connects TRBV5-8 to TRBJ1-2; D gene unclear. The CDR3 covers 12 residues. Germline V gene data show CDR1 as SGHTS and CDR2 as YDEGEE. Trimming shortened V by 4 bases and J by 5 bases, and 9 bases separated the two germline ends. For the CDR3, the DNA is TGTGCCAGCAGCGAGGGCCCATATGGCTACACCTTC. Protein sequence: CASSEGPYGYTF.

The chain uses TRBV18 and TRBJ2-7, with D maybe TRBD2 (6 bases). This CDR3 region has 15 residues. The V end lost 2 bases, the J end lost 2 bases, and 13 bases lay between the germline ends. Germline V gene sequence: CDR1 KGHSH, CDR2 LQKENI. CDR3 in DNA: TGTGCCAGCTCACCAATGCGGGAACTACCCTACGAGCAGTACTTC. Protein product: CASSPMRELPYEQYF.

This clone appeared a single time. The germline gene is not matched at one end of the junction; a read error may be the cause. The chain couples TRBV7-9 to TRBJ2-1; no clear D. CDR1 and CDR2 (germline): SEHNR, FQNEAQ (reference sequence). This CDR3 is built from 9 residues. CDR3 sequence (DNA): TGTTCCAGCCCTAATGAGCAGTTCTTC. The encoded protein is CSSPNEQFF. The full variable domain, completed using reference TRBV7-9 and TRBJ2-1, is DTGVSQNPRHKITKRGQNVTFRCDPISEHNRLYWYRQTLGQGPEFLTYFQNEAQLEKSRLLSDRFSAERPKGSFSTLEIQRTEQGDSAMYLCSSPNEQFFGPGTRLTVL.

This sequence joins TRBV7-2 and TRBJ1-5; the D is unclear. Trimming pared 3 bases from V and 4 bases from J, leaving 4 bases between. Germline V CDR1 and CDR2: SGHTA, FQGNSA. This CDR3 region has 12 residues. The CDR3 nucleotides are TGTGCCAGCAGCTTGGAGAATCAGCCCCAGCATTTT. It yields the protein CASSLENQPQHF.

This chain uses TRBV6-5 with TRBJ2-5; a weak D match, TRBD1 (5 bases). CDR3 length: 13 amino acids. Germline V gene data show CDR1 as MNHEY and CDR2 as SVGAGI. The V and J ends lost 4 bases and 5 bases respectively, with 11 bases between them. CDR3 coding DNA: TGTGCCAGCAGTTCGGCAGGGCTGGAGACCCAGTACTTC. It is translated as CASSSAGLETQYF.

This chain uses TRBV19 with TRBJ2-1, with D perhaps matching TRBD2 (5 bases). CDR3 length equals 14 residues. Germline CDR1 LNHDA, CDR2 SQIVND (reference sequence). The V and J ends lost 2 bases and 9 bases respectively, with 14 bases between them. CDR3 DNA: TGTGCCAGTAGTATAAACGGGGTTGGTGGTGAGCAGTTCTTC. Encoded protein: CASSINGVGGEQFF.

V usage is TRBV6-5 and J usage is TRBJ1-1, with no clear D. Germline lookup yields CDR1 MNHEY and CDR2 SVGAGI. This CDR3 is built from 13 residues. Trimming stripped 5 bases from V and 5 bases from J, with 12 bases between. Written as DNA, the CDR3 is TGTGCCAGCAGTCCCTCCCACAGAACTGAAGCTTTCTTT. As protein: CASSPSHRTEAFF.

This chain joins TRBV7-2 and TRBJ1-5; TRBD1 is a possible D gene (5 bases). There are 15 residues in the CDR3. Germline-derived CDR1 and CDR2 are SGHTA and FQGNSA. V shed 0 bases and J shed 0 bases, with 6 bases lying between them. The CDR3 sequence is CASSLAQGSNQPQHF. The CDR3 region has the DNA TGTGCCAGCAGCTTAGCCCAGGGTAGCAATCAGCCCCAGCATTTT.

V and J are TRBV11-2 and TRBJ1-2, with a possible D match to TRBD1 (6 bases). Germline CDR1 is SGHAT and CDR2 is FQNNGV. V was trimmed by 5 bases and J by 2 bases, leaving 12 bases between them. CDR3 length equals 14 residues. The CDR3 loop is CASSPTGGNYGYTF. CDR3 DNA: TGTGCCAGCAGCCCGACAGGAGGCAACTATGGCTACACCTTC.

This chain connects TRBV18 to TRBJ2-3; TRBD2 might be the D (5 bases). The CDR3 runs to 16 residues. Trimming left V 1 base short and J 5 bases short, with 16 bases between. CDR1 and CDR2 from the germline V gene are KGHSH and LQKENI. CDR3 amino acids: CASSPRGQTQLDTQYF. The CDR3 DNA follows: TGTGCCAGCTCACCACGAGGGCAGACTCAACTAGATACGCAGTATTTT.

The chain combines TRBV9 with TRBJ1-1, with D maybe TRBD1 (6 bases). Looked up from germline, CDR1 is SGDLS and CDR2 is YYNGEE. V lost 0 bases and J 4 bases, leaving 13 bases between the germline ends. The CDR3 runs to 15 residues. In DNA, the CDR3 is TGTGCCAGCAGCGTAGTGGGGGCAACTGGCACTGAAGCTTTCTTT. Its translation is CASSVVGATGTEAFF.

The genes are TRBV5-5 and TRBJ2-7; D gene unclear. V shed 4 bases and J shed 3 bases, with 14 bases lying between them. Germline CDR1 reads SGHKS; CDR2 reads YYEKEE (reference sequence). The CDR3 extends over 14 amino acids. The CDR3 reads CASSQTAVLYEQYF. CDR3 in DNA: TGTGCCAGCAGCCAGACTGCCGTCCTCTACGAGCAGTACTTC. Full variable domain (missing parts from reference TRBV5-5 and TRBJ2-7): DAGVTQSPTHLIKTRGQQVTLRCSPISGHKSVSWYQQVLGQGPQFIFQYYEKEERGRGNFPDRFSARQFPNYSSELNVNALLLGDSALYLCASSQTAVLYEQYFGPGTRLTVT.

DNA of the CDR3: TGTGCCAGCAGAGGGACTGGACTAGCGGGAGTGTTGTTTAGCGGGGAGCTGTTTTTT. The encoded protein is CASRGTGLAGVLFSGELFF. V and J are TRBV2 and TRBJ2-2, with 13 bases lining up with TRBD2. CDR3 size: 19 residues. Germline CDR1 and CDR2: SNHLY and FYNNEI. V lost 6 bases to trimming and J lost 7 bases; unmatched junction nucleotides: 17.

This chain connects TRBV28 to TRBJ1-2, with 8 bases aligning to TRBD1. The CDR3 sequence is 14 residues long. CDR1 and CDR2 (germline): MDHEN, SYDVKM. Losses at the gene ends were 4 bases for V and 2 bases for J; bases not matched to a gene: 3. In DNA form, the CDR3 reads TGTGCCAGCAGTTGGACAGGGCCCAACTATGGCTACACCTTC. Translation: CASSWTGPNYGYTF.

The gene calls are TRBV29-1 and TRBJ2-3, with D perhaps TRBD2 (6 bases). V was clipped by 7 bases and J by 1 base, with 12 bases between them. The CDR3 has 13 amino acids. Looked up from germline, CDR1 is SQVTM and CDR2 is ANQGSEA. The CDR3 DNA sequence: TGCAGCGCATCGACTAGTGGCACAGATACGCAGTATTTT. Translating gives CSASTSGTDTQYF.

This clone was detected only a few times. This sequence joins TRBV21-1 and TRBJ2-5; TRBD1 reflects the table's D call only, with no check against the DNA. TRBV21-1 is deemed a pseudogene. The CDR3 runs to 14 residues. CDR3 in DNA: TGTGCCAGCACCGGGGGACAGTCTGAGGGGACCCAGTACTTC. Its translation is CASTGGQSEGTQYF.

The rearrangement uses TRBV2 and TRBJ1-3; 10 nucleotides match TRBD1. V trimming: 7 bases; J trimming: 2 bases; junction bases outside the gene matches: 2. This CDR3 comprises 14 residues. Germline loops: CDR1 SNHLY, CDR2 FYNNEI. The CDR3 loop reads CASKGTGAGNTIYF. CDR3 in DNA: TGTGCCAGCAAAGGGACAGGGGCTGGAAACACCATATATTTT.